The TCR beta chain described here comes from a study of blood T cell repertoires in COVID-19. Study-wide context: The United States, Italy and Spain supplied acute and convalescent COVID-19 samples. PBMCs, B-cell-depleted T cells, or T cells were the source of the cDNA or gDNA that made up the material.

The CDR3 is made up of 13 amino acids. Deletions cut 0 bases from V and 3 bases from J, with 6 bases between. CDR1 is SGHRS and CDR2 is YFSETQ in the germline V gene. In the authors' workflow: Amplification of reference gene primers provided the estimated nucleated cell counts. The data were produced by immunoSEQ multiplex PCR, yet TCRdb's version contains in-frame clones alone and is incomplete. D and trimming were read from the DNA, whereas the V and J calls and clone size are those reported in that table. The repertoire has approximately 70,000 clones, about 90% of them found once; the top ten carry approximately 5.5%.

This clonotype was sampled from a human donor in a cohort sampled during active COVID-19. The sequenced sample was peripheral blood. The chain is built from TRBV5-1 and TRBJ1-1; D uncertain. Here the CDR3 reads CASSLGPDTEAFF. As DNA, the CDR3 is TGCGCCAGCAGCTTGGGGCCTGACACTGAAGCTTTCTTT.